The 10 T cell receptor beta chains below all came from one sample that was sequenced in a study of blood T cell repertoires in COVID-19. Sequencing was performed with immunoSEQ multiplex PCR; in TCRdb, only in-frame clones are kept and a portion is missing. The sample lists approximately 390,000 clones; over 75% were seen once. The material sequenced was PBMCs or T cells enriched from blood (not recorded which). Source of these receptors: a woman aged 40 to 50 with acute COVID-19.

The rearrangement joins TRBV11-2 to TRBJ2-6; TRBD1 aligns across 7 bases. Germline V CDR1 and CDR2: SGHAT, FQNNGV. The CDR3 extends over 15 amino acids. V trimming: 5 bases; J trimming: 3 bases; junction bases outside the gene matches: 4. CDR3 loop: CASSPQGFGANVLTF. The CDR3 bases are TGTGCCAGCAGCCCACAGGGGTTTGGGGCCAACGTCCTGACTTTC.

This clone was seen ten or more times. The chain combines TRBV4-2 with TRBJ1-2; TRBD1 is a possible D gene (5 bases). Germline CDR1 and CDR2: LGHNA and YNFKEQ. V lost 1 base and J 10 bases, leaving 10 bases between the germline ends. The CDR3 has 12 amino acids. Here the CDR3 reads CASSQGGRDYTF. The CDR3 coding sequence is TGTGCCAGCAGCCAAGGGGGCAGGGACTACACCTTC.

This chain joins TRBV10-1 and TRBJ2-3; TRBD1 might be the D (6 bases). The V end lost 3 bases, the J end lost 6 bases, and 13 bases lay between the germline ends. The CDR3 contains 14 residues. Per the germline V gene, CDR1 is WNHNN and CDR2 is SYGVQD (reference sequence). This CDR3 reads CASSDTGRGDTQYF. CDR3 nucleotide sequence: TGCGCCAGCAGTGATACAGGGCGAGGGGATACGCAGTATTTT.

V usage is TRBV5-4 and J usage is TRBJ2-3, with TRBD2 matching over 16 bases. The CDR3 loop spans 16 amino acids. Germline trimming cut 4 bases from V and 7 bases from J; bases unmatched to any gene: 6. In germline, CDR1 is SGHNT, CDR2 YYREEE (reference sequence). Here the CDR3 DNA reads TGTGCCAGCAGCGGGACTAGCGGGGGGGGCCGAAATACGCAGTATTTT. Amino acids: CASSGTSGGGRNTQYF.

V and J are TRBV9 and TRBJ2-3, with a possible D match to TRBD2 (7 bases). The CDR3 runs 18 residues. V lost 4 bases to trimming and J lost 3 bases, with 24 bases between them. Germline lookup yields CDR1 SGDLS and CDR2 YYNGEE. In DNA, the CDR3 is TGTGCCAGCAGCCCCAGAGGAGGGGGGGCCGGGGTAACAGATACGCAGTATTTT. Protein: CASSPRGGGAGVTDTQYF.

The gene calls are TRBV7-2 and TRBJ2-1; 8 bases are shared with TRBD1. Germline V gene lookup returns CDR1 SGHTA and CDR2 FQGNSA. The CDR3 runs to 13 residues. V lost 6 bases to trimming and J lost 15 bases; unmatched junction nucleotides: 13. CDR3 DNA: TGTGCCAGCAGTCAGAATGTGGACAGGGAGGTGTTCTTC. Residues: CASSQNVDREVFF.

A note on this clone: The same CDR3 arises from other DNA sequences in this sample as well. The chain recombines TRBV5-1 with TRBJ1-2; TRBD1 matches at 11 bases. The V segment lost 4 bases and the J segment 6 bases; nucleotides outside the gene matches: 2. Germline CDR1 is SGHRS and CDR2 is YFSETQ. The CDR3 is 13 residues long. The CDR3 nucleotides are TGCGCCAGCAGCCTGGGACAGGGGGATGGCTACACCTTC. Its protein is CASSLGQGDGYTF.

This chain uses TRBV27 with TRBJ2-3, with D maybe TRBD2 (5 bases). Trimming stripped 5 bases from V and 4 bases from J, with 13 bases between. Germline V gene lookup returns CDR1 MNHEY and CDR2 SMNVEV (reference sequence). This CDR3 comprises 14 residues. CDR3 protein: CASSTSTWPDTQYF. As DNA, the CDR3 is TGTGCCAGCAGTACTAGTACGTGGCCAGATACGCAGTATTTT.

The CDR3 region has the DNA TGTGCCAGCAGTTTTAACAGGGCCGGAGCTTTCTTT. Translated, it gives CASSFNRAGAFF. The chain has TRBV12-3 or TRBV12-4 and TRBJ1-1; weak D call: TRBD1 (6 bases). Trimming cost V 3 bases and J 10 bases, with 12 bases left between them. The CDR3 has 12 amino acids.

The chain combines TRBV6-1 with TRBJ2-7, with D tentatively TRBD1 (6 bases). Trimming pared 4 bases from V and 5 bases from J, leaving 21 bases between. The length of the CDR3 is 16 residues. Germline CDR1 MNHNS, CDR2 SASEGT. CDR3 loop: CASSVGPPDRRNEQYF. CDR3 DNA sequence: TGTGCCAGCAGTGTGGGACCCCCGGACAGAAGGAACGAGCAGTACTTC.